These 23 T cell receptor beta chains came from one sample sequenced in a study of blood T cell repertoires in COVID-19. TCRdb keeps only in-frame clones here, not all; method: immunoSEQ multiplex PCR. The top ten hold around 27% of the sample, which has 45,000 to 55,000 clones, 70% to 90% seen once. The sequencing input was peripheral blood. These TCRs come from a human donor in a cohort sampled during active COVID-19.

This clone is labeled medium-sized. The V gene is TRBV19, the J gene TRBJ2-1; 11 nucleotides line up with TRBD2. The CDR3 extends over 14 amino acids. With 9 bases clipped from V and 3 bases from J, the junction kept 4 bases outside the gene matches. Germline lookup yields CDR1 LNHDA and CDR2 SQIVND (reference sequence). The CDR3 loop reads CASGTSGFYNEQFF. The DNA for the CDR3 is TGTGCCAGCGGGACTAGCGGATTCTACAATGAGCAGTTCTTC.

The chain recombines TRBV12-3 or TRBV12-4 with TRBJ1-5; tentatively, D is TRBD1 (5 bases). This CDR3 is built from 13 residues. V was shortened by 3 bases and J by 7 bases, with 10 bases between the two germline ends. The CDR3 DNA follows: TGTGCCAGCAGTTTGAGGCGGGGCCAGCCCCAGCATTTT. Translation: CASSLRRGQPQHF.

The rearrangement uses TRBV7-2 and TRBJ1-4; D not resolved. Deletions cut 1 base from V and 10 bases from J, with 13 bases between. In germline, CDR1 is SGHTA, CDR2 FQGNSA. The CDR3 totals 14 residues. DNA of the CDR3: TGTGCCAGCAGCTTAGAAGAAGGAGTTGGAAAACTGTTTTTT. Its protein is CASSLEEGVGKLFF.

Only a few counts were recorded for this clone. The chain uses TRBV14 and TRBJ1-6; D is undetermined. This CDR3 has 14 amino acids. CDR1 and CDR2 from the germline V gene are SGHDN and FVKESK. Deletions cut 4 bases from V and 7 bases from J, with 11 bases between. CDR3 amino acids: CASSRGTANSPLHF. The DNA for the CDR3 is TGTGCCAGCAGCCGAGGAACGGCGAATTCACCCCTCCACTTT. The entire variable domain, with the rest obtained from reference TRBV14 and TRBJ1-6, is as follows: EAGVTQFPSHSVIEKGQTVTLRCDPISGHDNLYWYRRVMGKEIKFLLHFVKESKQDESGMPNNRFLAERTGGTYSTLKVQPAELEDSGVYFCASSRGTANSPLHFGNGTRLTVT.

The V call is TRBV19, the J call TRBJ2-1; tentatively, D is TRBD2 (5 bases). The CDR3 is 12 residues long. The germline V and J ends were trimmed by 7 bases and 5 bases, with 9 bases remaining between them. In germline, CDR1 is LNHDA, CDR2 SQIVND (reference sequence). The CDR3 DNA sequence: TGTGCCAGTACGGGGAATAACAATGAGCAGTTCTTC. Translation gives CASTGNNNEQFF.

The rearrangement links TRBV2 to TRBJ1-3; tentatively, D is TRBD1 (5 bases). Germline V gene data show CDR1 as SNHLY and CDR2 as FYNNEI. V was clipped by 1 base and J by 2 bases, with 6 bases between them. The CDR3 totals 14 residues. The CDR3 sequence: CASSEGTPGNTIYF. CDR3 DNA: TGTGCCAGCAGTGAAGGGACACCTGGAAACACCATATATTTT. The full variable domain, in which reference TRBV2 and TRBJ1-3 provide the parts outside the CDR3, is EPEVTQTPSHQVTQMGQEVILRCVPISNHLYFYWYRQILGQKVEFLVSFYNNEISEKSEIFDDQFSVERPDGSNFTLKIRSTKLEDSAMYFCASSEGTPGNTIYFGEGSWLTVV.

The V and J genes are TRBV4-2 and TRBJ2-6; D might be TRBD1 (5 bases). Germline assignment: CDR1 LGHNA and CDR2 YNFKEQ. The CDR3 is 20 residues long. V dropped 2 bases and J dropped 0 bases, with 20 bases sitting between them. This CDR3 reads CASSQSLAGNGYSGANVLTF. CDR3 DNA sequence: TGTGCCAGCAGCCAATCATTGGCAGGGAATGGTTACTCTGGGGCCAACGTCCTGACTTTC.

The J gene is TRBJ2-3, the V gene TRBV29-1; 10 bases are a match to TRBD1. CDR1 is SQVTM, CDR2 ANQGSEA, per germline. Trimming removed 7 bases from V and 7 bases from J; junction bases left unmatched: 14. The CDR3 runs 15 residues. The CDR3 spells CSARQGASTKNTQYF. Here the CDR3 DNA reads TGCAGCGCCCGACAGGGGGCCAGCACAAAGAATACGCAGTATTTT.

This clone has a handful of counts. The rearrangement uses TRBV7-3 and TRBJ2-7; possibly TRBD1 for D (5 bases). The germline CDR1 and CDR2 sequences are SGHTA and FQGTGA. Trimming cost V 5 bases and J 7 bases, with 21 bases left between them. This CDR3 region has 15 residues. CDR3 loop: CASSPQGLITREQYF. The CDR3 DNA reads TGTGCCAGCAGCCCCCAGGGCCTCATTACCCGGGAGCAGTACTTC.

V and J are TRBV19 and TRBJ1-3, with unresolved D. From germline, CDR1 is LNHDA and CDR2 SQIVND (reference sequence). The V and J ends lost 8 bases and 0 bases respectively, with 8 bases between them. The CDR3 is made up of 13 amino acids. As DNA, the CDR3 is TGTGCCAGTGAGAGGAACTCTGGAAACACCATATATTTT. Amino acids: CASERNSGNTIYF.

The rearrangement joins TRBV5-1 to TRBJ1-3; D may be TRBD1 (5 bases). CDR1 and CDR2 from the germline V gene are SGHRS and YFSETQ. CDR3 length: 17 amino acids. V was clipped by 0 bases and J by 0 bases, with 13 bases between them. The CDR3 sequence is CASSLAPQGLSGNTIYF. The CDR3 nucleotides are TGCGCCAGCAGCTTGGCCCCCCAGGGCCTCTCTGGAAACACCATATATTTT.

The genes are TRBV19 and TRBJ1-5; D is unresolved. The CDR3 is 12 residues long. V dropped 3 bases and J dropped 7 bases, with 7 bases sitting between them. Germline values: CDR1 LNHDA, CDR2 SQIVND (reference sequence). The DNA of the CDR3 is TGTGCCAGTAGTATCCCGCTACAGCCCCAGCATTTT. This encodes CASSIPLQPQHF.

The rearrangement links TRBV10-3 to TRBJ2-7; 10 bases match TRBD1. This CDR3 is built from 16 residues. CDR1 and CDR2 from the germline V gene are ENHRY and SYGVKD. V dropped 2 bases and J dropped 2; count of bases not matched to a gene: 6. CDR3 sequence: CAISETRDRGPYEQYF. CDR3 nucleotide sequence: TGTGCCATCAGTGAGACCCGGGACAGGGGCCCCTACGAGCAGTACTTC.

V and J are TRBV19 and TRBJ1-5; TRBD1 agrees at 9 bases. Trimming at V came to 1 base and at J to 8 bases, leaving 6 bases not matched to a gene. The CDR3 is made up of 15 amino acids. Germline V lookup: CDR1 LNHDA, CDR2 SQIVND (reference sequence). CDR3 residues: CASSIGGTGSEPQHF. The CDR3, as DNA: TGTGCCAGTAGTATAGGAGGGACAGGGAGTGAGCCCCAGCATTTT.

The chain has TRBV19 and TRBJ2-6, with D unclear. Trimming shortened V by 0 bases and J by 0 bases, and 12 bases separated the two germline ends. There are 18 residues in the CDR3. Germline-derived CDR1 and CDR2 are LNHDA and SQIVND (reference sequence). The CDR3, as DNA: TGTGCCAGTAGTATAGATCTACGCCGGAGCTCTGGGGCCAACGTCCTGACTTTC. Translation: CASSIDLRRSSGANVLTF.

CDR3 in amino acids: CASSYLGQGIYEQYF. The CDR3 nucleotides read TGTGCCAGCAGTTACCTGGGACAGGGTATCTACGAGCAGTACTTC. This sequence joins TRBV6-5 and TRBJ2-7, with TRBD1 matching 9 bases. The CDR3 is 15 amino acids. J was trimmed by 3 bases and V by 2 bases; bases with no gene match: 5. Germline V gives CDR1 MNHEY, CDR2 SVGAGI.

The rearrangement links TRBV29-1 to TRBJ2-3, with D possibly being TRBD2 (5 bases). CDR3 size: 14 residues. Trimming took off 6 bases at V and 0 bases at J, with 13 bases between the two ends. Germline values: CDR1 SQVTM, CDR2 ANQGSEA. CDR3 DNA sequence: TGCAGCGTCTTGCGGGCAATAAGCACAGATACGCAGTATTTT. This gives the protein CSVLRAISTDTQYF.

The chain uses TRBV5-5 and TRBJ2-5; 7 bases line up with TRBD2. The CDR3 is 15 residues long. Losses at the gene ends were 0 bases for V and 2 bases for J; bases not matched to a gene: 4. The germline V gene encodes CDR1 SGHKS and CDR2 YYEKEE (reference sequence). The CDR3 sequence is CASSLGLAEQETQYF. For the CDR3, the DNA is TGTGCCAGCAGCTTGGGCCTAGCGGAACAAGAGACCCAGTACTTC.

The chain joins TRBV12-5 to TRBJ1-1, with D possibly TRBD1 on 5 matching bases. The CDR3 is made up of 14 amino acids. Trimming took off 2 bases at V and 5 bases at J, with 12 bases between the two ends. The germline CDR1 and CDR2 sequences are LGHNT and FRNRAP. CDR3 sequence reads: CASGLYRGMTEAFF. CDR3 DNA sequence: TGTGCTAGTGGTTTGTATCGGGGGATGACTGAAGCTTTCTTT.

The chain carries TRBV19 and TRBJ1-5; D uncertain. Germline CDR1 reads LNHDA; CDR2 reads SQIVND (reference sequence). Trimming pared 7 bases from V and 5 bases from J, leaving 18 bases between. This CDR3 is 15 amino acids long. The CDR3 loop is CASISAPHPDQPQHF. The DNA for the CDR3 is TGTGCCAGTATATCCGCCCCACACCCAGATCAGCCCCAGCATTTT.

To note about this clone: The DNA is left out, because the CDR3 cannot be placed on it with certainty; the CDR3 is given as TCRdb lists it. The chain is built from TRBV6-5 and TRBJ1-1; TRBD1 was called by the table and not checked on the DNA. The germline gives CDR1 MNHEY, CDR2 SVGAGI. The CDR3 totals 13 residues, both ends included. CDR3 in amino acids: CASILGQYTEAFF.

The CDR3 sequence: CASSQPGEGAYGYTF. For the CDR3, the DNA is TGTGCCAGCAGCCAACCGGGGGAAGGGGCCTATGGCTACACCTTC. This rearrangement joins TRBV3-1 (or the pseudogene TRBV3-2) to TRBJ1-2; D is possibly TRBD1 (5 bases). Germline V CDR1 and CDR2: LGHDT, YNNKEL (reference sequence). V lost 2 bases and J lost 4, with 14 bases in between. The CDR3 has 15 residues.

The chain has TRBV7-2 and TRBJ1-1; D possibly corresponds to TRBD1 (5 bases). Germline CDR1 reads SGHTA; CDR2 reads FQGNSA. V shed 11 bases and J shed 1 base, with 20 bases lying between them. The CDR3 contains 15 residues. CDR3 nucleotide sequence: TGTGCCGGGGCGCGGGGTACGGGGGGGAACACTGAAGCTTTCTTT. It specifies CAGARGTGGNTEAFF.